These 13 T cell receptor beta chains were sequenced from one sample in a study of T cell repertoires in cytomegalovirus infection. TCRdb processed the reads anew with MiXCR; each CDR3 protein has one entry. The sample has hundreds of thousands of distinct CDR3 sequences, around a third seen once. Their antigens remain unidentified. Sequencing used cultured PBMCs, obtained from culture after CMV antigen stimulation. Receptors were obtained from a human donor in good health (CMV status not recorded). Some clones in this sample may be carry-over from other donors' samples.

In this sample, this clonotype turned up a few times. V is TRBV7-9 and J is TRBJ2-5; D is possibly TRBD2 (6 bases). The CDR3 totals 12 residues. The germline V and J ends were trimmed by 8 bases and 5 bases, with 12 bases remaining between them. Germline V gene data show CDR1 as SEHNR and CDR2 as FQNEAQ (reference sequence). CDR3 bases: TGTGCCAGCGGCGGGATGAGGGAGACCCAGTACTTC. It yields the protein CASGGMRETQYF.

The chain recombines TRBV18 with TRBJ1-4; D gene unclear. V was cut by 2 bases and J by 10 bases, with 14 bases left in between. In germline, CDR1 is KGHSH, CDR2 LQKENI. This CDR3 region has 14 residues. The CDR3 here is CASSPESNLGKLFF. DNA of the CDR3: TGTGCCAGCTCACCAGAGTCCAACTTGGGAAAACTGTTTTTT.

The chain has TRBV19 and TRBJ2-1, with TRBD2 identical over 9 bases. CDR1 LNHDA and CDR2 SQIVND come from the germline V gene (reference sequence). Trimming took 0 bases from V and 4 from J; bases not matched to a gene: 10. This CDR3 is 18 amino acids long. The CDR3, as DNA: TGTGCCAGTAGTATAGATCACCTTCGGACTAGCGCTTACAATGAGCAGTTCTTC. Its translation is CASSIDHLRTSAYNEQFF.

This clonotype occurred a few times. V and J are TRBV7-2 and TRBJ1-6, with D perhaps matching TRBD1 (5 bases). The V end lost 3 bases, the J end lost 5 bases, and 11 bases lay between the germline ends. Germline V gives CDR1 SGHTA, CDR2 FQGNSA. The CDR3 consists of 15 residues. CDR3 region: CASSFRARNNSPLHF. DNA of the CDR3: TGTGCCAGCAGCTTCAGGGCCCGGAATAATTCACCCCTCCACTTT.

The chain employs TRBV2 and TRBJ2-2; D might be TRBD1 (6 bases). V was trimmed by 8 bases and J by 3 bases, leaving 13 bases between them. Germline lookup yields CDR1 SNHLY and CDR2 FYNNEI. The CDR3 spans 14 residues. The chain's CDR3 is CASFQDSYTGELFF. DNA of the CDR3: TGTGCCAGCTTCCAGGACAGCTACACCGGGGAGCTGTTTTTT.

In this sample, this clonotype turned up a few times. Written as DNA, the CDR3 is TGTGCCAGCAGCTTCGAGGGGGGGCGGATCACAGATACGCAGTATTTT. Amino acid sequence: CASSFEGGRITDTQYF. V usage is TRBV7-6 and J usage is TRBJ2-3; tentative D call: TRBD2 (7 bases). The V gene lost 3 bases and the J gene lost 2 bases, with 15 bases spanning the gap. Germline CDR1 is SGHVS and CDR2 is FNYEAQ. CDR3 size: 16 residues.

The J gene is TRBJ2-1, the V gene TRBV20-1; 9 nucleotides match TRBD1. Per the germline V gene, CDR1 is DFQATT and CDR2 is SNEGSKA (reference sequence). The CDR3 consists of 14 residues. The ends lost 5 bases at V and 6 bases at J; junction bases unmatched: 8. The CDR3 is CSARRDRVVNEQFF. CDR3 nucleotide sequence: TGCAGTGCTCGCCGGGACAGGGTGGTCAATGAGCAGTTCTTC.

The V call is TRBV12-3 or TRBV12-4, the J call TRBJ2-3; the D gene is possibly TRBD2 (5 bases). The CDR3 runs to 16 residues. V was pared by 3 bases and J by 5 bases, with 18 bases between. The CDR3 coding sequence is TGTGCCAGCAGTTTTCCGGGCGGGTTAGGGATAGATACGCAGTATTTT. It specifies CASSFPGGLGIDTQYF.

The V and J genes are TRBV20-1 and TRBJ2-7; D gene uncertain. Germline values: CDR1 DFQATT, CDR2 SNEGSKA (reference sequence). The ends were cut back, 1 base at V and 4 bases at J, with 26 bases in the middle. The CDR3 length is 18 residues. CDR3 nucleotide sequence: TGCAGTGCTAGAGGCCCAGTAACCGCCATCCCCAGCACATACGAGCAGTACTTC. Protein sequence: CSARGPVTAIPSTYEQYF.

The chain joins TRBV12-5 to TRBJ1-2, with D perhaps matching TRBD1 (6 bases). V gave up 5 bases and J gave up 8 bases, with 12 bases separating them. Germline CDR1 reads LGHNT; CDR2 reads FRNRAP. The CDR3 extends over 12 amino acids. The CDR3 nucleotides read TGTGCTAGTGGTACGGGGGGCAGGGGCTACACCTTC. It encodes CASGTGGRGYTF.

In its sample, this clonotype was seen a few times. The chain combines TRBV4-3 with TRBJ2-1; 12 bases map to TRBD2. Per the germline V gene, CDR1 is LGHNA and CDR2 is YSLEER. The CDR3 is 17 amino acids. Trimming removed 3 bases from V and 5 bases from J; junction bases left unmatched: 8. The CDR3 DNA sequence: TGCGCCAGCAGCCAGACCTCTAGCGGGAGGGCGGACAATGAGCAGTTCTTC. This codes for CASSQTSSGRADNEQFF.

The chain recombines TRBV4-1 with TRBJ2-3; 8 bases agree with TRBD1. The CDR3 is made up of 15 amino acids. Trimming cost V 6 bases and J 0 bases; bases outside gene matches: 5. CDR1 is MGHRA and CDR2 is YSYEKL in the germline V gene. CDR3 loop: CASSRTGLSTDTQYF. CDR3 coding DNA: TGCGCCAGCAGTAGGACAGGGCTCAGCACAGATACGCAGTATTTT.

At least ten counts were recorded for this clonotype. V usage is TRBV7-2 and J usage is TRBJ2-7, with 10 bases that match TRBD1. CDR1 and CDR2 (germline): SGHTA, FQGNSA. This CDR3 is built from 14 residues. V was pared by 1 base and J by 3 bases, with 0 bases of the junction left unmatched. The CDR3 DNA is TGTGCCAGCAGCTTAGGGGACAGGGGCTACGAGCAGTACTTC. This codes for CASSLGDRGYEQYF. Filled out from reference TRBV7-2 and TRBJ2-7, the complete variable domain reads GAGVSQSPSNKVTEKGKDVELRCDPISGHTALYWYRQSLGQGLEFLIYFQGNSAPDKSGLPSDRFSAERTGGSVSTLTIQRTQQEDSAVYLCASSLGDRGYEQYFGPGTRLTVT.